These T cell receptor beta chains were read from a single sample in a study of cytomegalovirus exposure and HLA in healthy donors. Repertoires were generated with immunoSEQ multiplex PCR, while TCRdb's copy carries only in-frame clones and drops some. The sample lists approximately 80,000 clones; 55% to 85% were seen once. The sequenced sample consisted of PBMCs. These receptor sequences come from a woman aged 40-49 years in good health and CMV-seropositive. CDR3s leave out the opening cysteine and the closing phenylalanine or tryptophan. Size is stated for part of the rows, as once, few or many counts, or as a class when the clone is expanded.

>TRBV7-9|few
ASSSTLGLAGGEQY
>TRBV5-6|few
ASSYTGSGGYT
>TRBV7-9|.
SSSAHRGSNPNTEAF
>TRBV6-1|.
ASSEGPISPQH
>TRBV6-5|few
ASSSQKARDRETQY
>TRBV6-5|few
ASSLQGNYGYT
>TRBV6-1|.
ASSEAGNVRTEAF
>TRBV6-1|.
ASRDRGNQPQH
>TRBV6-6|.
ASTDITSGYNEQF
>TRBV2|.
ATSGIQETQY
>TRBV5-1|.
ASSVRGTDTQY
>TRBV6-5|.
ASSPGTGEFQPQH
>TRBV6-6|once
ASSYSSLAGDNEQF
>TRBV7-2|.
ASSLSRTSRPTQY
>TRBV6-5|.
ASSAGPKTLNIQY
>TRBV10-3|.
ATLEGGANVLT
>TRBV28|.
ASSFNMNTEAF
>TRBV7-2|.
ASSFQGGNYGYT
>TRBV5-6|few
ASSLQVPPLH
>TRBV7-8|.
ASSLGGTPTENSPLH
>TRBV18|.
ASSPGATGTAYGYT
>TRBV29-1|.
SVNLSGTDTQY
>TRBV5-1|.
ASSRDGQDYGYT
>TRBV29-1|.
SVEDRTGHSGNTIY
>TRBV5-1|.
ASSSETGAEQY
>TRBV30|.
AWSVGNEQF
>TRBV5-1|few
ASSLGTRTADTQY
>TRBV7-2|.
ASSLGGQATEAF
>TRBV7-9|.
ASSLGGDRGNYEQY
>TRBV27|.
ASSRNRVDPYEQY
>TRBV6-5|.
ASSSSGSLTGEQY
>TRBV7-2|few
ASSLGGGYEQY
>TRBV27|.
ASRLAGGFTGELF
>TRBV9|.
ASSALTTDTQY
>TRBV5-1|.
ASSVGVGEISYEQY
>TRBV15|.
ATSRGDRGPNEKLF
>TRBV5-1|.
ASSLGLTVSYEQY
>TRBV5-1|.
ASSPWMRSGQGGSYEQY
>TRBV6-6|few
ASSLGATYEQY
>TRBV5-6|.
ASRTGGPGELF
>TRBV11-1|few
ASSFSGNTGELF
>TRBV7-9|few
ASSLGVTGMNTEAF
>TRBV5-1|few
ASSTDRETQY
>TRBV25-1|.
ASLLWRGETENEQF
>TRBV7-2|.
ASSFELGEQY
>TRBV25-1|few
ASSSYGRDTEAF
>TRBV6-5|once
ASSYPGIGEKLF
>TRBV10-3|.
AISDLDGGETQY
>TRBV29-1|.
SALLSGGGQPF
>TRBV7-6|.
ASSTGSYEQY
>TRBV28|.
ASSLGATTLH
>TRBV7-2|.
ASSRGGLAGGIGETQY
>TRBV10-3|few
AISGQGAEAF
>TRBV14|.
ASSQDPASSGNTIY
>TRBV25-1|.
ASSESKRSSSYEQY
>TRBV28|few
ASRRTGYEQY
>TRBV7-8|.
ASSLASREQY
>TRBV27|.
ASSLGQGNTGELF
>TRBV6-1|.
ASKVAVNTEAF
>TRBV11-1|.
ASGKEGALFKGGDYEQY